This T cell receptor beta chain was documented in a study of OX40 agonist ivuxolimab in advanced cancers. Study as a whole: Patients receiving dose escalation had hepatocellular carcinoma, melanoma, renal cell or head and neck cancer. Prior checkpoint blockade (anti-PD-1, anti-PD-L1 or anti-CTLA-4) was permitted; over 30% had it.

On this clone: Its target is not known.

Findings and limits, study-wide: Certain nonresponding patients likewise had low normalized T-cell clonal expansion. Relative to CD4+ cells, CD8+ T cells on average had more expanded clones.

V lost 6 bases to trimming and J lost 2 bases, with 13 bases between them. Germline CDR1 reads WSHSY; CDR2 reads SAAADI. CDR3 length equals 14 residues. Generated by immunoSEQ multiplex PCR, the TCRdb table keeps only in-frame clones and is missing some. The sample has about 71,000 clones; approximately 78% are singletons. Source: CD4+ or CD8+ T cells sorted from blood, taken in a trial of the OX40 agonist ivuxolimab. The chain links TRBV10-2 to TRBJ1-2; D not certain. The sequence derives from an adult with an advanced solid tumor such as melanoma, head and neck, liver or kidney cancer. The CDR3 DNA is TGCGCCAGCAGCCGGGAGGCGGGAAACTATGGCTACACCTTC. Its protein product is CASSREAGNYGYTF.